The rows below give T cell receptor beta chains drawn from one sample of a study of shared clonotypes between healthy human individuals. The repertoire was sequenced with immunoSEQ multiplex PCR; TCRdb's copy has only in-frame clones and lacks some. The repertoire has under 1,100,000 clones, around 76% of them found once; the top ten carry approximately 1.5%. Sequenced input: memory CD4+ T cells sorted from blood. The receptor set was obtained from a young man in good health. CDR3s include the opening cysteine and the closing phenylalanine or tryptophan. The D gene is left open where the match is weak. Size tells how often a clone was seen (once, few, many) or the class of an expanded clone, and some rows leave it out.

D gene	clone size	V gene	J gene	CDR3 DNA	CDR3 protein
-	-	TRBV29-1	TRBJ2-3	TGCAGCGTGGCCCAGGGCGGTTACACAGATACGCAGTATTTT	CSVAQGGYTDTQYF
-	-	TRBV12-5	TRBJ1-1	TGTGCTAGTGGTGGGGGACAAGGATACACTGAAGCTTTCTTT	CASGGGQGYTEAFF
TRBD2	-	TRBV5-1	TRBJ2-1	TGCGCCAGCAGCCCGATTGTCTGGACTAGCGGGATGGGGAGTGAGCAGTTCTTC	CASSPIVWTSGMGSEQFF
TRBD2	-	TRBV4-1	TRBJ2-3	TGCGCCAGCAGCCAAGGACTAGCGGGGGGGATTATCGGGACAGATACGCAGTATTTT	CASSQGLAGGIIGTDTQYF
TRBD2	-	TRBV2	TRBJ2-3	TGTGCCAGTAGAAGGGACCAAGCGGGAGCGCAGTATTTT	CASRRDQAGAQYF
-	many	TRBV5-6	TRBJ1-1	TGTGCCAGCAGCCCCCGAGGGGCGGTGAACACTGAAGCTTTCTTT	CASSPRGAVNTEAFF
-	-	TRBV5-4	TRBJ2-3	TGTGCCAGCAGCTTGGGAGGGACTAGCACAGATACGCAGTATTTT	CASSLGGTSTDTQYF
TRBD1	many	TRBV6-5	TRBJ2-2	TGTGCCAGCAGTTACCGGACAGGGGAGACCGGGGAGCTGTTTTTT	CASSYRTGETGELFF
-	-	TRBV6-1	TRBJ1-1	TGTGCCAGCAGGATCGACAGGGAAGCTTTCTTT	CASRIDREAFF
-	-	TRBV7-8	TRBJ2-7	TGTGCCAGCAGCTTTCAGGGGTGGTCCTACGAGCAGTACTTC	CASSFQGWSYEQYF
-	-	TRBV15	TRBJ2-1	TGTGCCACCAGCCGACCAGGGAGGCTCGGCAATGAGCAGTTCTTC	CATSRPGRLGNEQFF
-	-	TRBV5-4	TRBJ2-3	TGTGCCAGCAGCATACAGGGGAGGACTAGCACAGATACGCAGTATTTT	CASSIQGRTSTDTQYF
TRBD2	-	TRBV19	TRBJ2-7	TGTGCCAGTAGTGCATCTAGCGGGCCAACCTACGAGCAGTACTTC	CASSASSGPTYEQYF
-	-	TRBV5-4	TRBJ2-5	TGTGCCAGCAGCTTGCCGGGGACGACCCAGTACTTC	CASSLPGTTQYF
-	-	TRBV10-2	TRBJ1-1	TGCGCCAGCACCCATCAGGCGACTGAAGCTTTCTTT	CASTHQATEAFF
TRBD2	-	TRBV10-2	TRBJ2-5	TGCGCCAGCAGTGAGTCGCCCGCGGGGGGGGAGACCCAGTACTTC	CASSESPAGGETQYF
-	-	TRBV30	TRBJ2-1	TGTGCCTGGAGCGCCGCGGTTGAGCAGTTCTTC	CAWSAAVEQFF
TRBD1	-	TRBV6-1	TRBJ1-6	TGTGCCAGCAGTGAGCAGGGGACAGGGGTGAATTCACCCCTCCACTTT	CASSEQGTGVNSPLHF
-	-	TRBV4-3	TRBJ2-3	TGCGCCAGCAGCCAAGATTTCGGGGTAAATCATCAAGCGCAGTATTTT	CASSQDFGVNHQAQYF
-	-	TRBV19	TRBJ1-2	TGTGCCAGTAGTCTTCATCCGCCAGTAAACTATGGCTACACCTTC	CASSLHPPVNYGYTF
TRBD1	-	TRBV2	TRBJ2-2	TGTGCCAGCAGTCCAAGGACAGGGGACACCGGGGAGCTGTTTTTT	CASSPRTGDTGELFF
TRBD1	-	TRBV19	TRBJ2-5	TGTGCCAGTAGTATAGGGACAGGGGTAGAGACCCAGTACTTC	CASSIGTGVETQYF
-	-	TRBV6-5	TRBJ2-1	TGTGCCAGCAGTTACAGGGTTCCCAATGAGCAGTTCTTC	CASSYRVPNEQFF
-	-	TRBV2	TRBJ2-3	TGTGCCAGCAGTGAAGCAGGGGGGGCCGCTACGCAGTATTTT	CASSEAGGAATQYF
TRBD2	-	TRBV11-2	TRBJ2-5	TGTGCCAGCAGCGGGCGACTAGCGGCCATGCAAGAGACCCAGTACTTC	CASSGRLAAMQETQYF
-	-	TRBV7-7	TRBJ2-1	TGTGCTAGCAGCGCCAATCTGGGGGGCCAAAATGAGCAGTTCTTC	CASSANLGGQNEQFF
TRBD1	-	TRBV2	TRBJ2-2	TGTGCCAGCAGTTCCCAGGGGGCCGCTGCCGGGGAGCTGTTTTTT	CASSSQGAAAGELFF
-	few	TRBV2	TRBJ1-2	TGTGCCAGCAGTGAACAGGGAGGTGGCTACACCTTC	CASSEQGGGYTF
TRBD1	-	TRBV5-1	TRBJ1-2	TGCGCCAGCAGCTTGGGACAGGGGAATGGCTACACCTTC	CASSLGQGNGYTF
TRBD1	-	TRBV2	TRBJ2-4	TGTGCCACCGCCACAGGGGATGGGTATAACATTCAGTACTTC	CATATGDGYNIQYF
-	-	TRBV7-3	TRBJ2-3	TGTGCCAGCAGCTTAAATCCGGGGTCAGATACGCAGTATTTT	CASSLNPGSDTQYF
TRBD2	-	TRBV30	TRBJ2-1	TGTGCCTGGAGTGAACGGCTCCCTCGTGGGGGGGATGAGCAGTTCTTC	CAWSERLPRGGDEQFF
-	-	TRBV11-3	TRBJ2-5	TGTGCCAGCCTGTTCGTGGGGGTTCAAGAGACCCAGTACTTC	CASLFVGVQETQYF
TRBD2	-	TRBV7-9	TRBJ2-5	TGTGCCAGCAGCTTAGGAAGTCTAGCGGGGGCTGGGGAGACCCAGTACTTC	CASSLGSLAGAGETQYF
TRBD1	few	TRBV5-6	TRBJ1-4	TGTGCCAGCAGCTACGGGACAGGGGGGAATGAAAAACTGTTTTTT	CASSYGTGGNEKLFF
-	-	TRBV5-1	TRBJ1-6	TGCGCCAGCAGCTTGGACGGCCCTAATTCACCCCTCCACTTT	CASSLDGPNSPLHF
-	many	TRBV25-1	TRBJ1-2	TGTGCCAGCAGTGATCGGGGGGCGGGCTATGGCTACACCTTC	CASSDRGAGYGYTF
TRBD2	-	TRBV11-2	TRBJ2-3	TGTGCCAGCAGCTCCCGACTAGCGGGAGTTACAGATACGCAGTATTTT	CASSSRLAGVTDTQYF
-	-	TRBV20-1	TRBJ2-7	TGCAGTGCTAGTCGGAGCTACGAGCAGTACTTC	CSASRSYEQYF
-	-	TRBV10-3	TRBJ2-7	TGTGCCATCAGTGCGGGGGGCGACGGTAACGAGCAGTACTTC	CAISAGGDGNEQYF
TRBD1	once	TRBV5-1	TRBJ2-7	TGCGCCAGCAGCTTGGAAGGGGGCGCATTGTACTACGAGCAGTACTTC	CASSLEGGALYYEQYF
TRBD1	once	TRBV27	TRBJ1-6	TGTGCCAGCAGTTTGGACCCAGGGGGGCTGTATTCACCCCTCCACTTT	CASSLDPGGLYSPLHF